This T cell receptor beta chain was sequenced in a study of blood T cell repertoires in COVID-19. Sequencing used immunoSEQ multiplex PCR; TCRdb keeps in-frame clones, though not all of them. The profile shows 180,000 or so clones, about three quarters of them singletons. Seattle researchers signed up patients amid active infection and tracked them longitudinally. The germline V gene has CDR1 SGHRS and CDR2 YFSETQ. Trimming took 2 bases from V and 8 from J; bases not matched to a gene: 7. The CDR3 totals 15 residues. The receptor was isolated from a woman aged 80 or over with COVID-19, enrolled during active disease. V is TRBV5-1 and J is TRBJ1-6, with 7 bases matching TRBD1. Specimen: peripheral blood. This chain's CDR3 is CASSFRRGHDSPLHF. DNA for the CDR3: TGCGCCAGCAGCTTTCGGAGGGGGCATGATTCACCCCTCCACTTT.